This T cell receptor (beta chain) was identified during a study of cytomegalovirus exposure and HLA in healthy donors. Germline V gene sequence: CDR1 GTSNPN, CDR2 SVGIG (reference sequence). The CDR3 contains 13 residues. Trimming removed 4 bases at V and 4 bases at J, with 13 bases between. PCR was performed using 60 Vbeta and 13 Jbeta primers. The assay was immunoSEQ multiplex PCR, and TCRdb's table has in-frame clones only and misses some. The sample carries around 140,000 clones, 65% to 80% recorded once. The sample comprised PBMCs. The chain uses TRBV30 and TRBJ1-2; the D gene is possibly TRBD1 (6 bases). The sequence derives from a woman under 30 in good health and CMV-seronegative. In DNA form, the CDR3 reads TGTGCCTGGATTCAGGGGTTCCCCTATGGCTACACCTTC. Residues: CAWIQGFPYGYTF.